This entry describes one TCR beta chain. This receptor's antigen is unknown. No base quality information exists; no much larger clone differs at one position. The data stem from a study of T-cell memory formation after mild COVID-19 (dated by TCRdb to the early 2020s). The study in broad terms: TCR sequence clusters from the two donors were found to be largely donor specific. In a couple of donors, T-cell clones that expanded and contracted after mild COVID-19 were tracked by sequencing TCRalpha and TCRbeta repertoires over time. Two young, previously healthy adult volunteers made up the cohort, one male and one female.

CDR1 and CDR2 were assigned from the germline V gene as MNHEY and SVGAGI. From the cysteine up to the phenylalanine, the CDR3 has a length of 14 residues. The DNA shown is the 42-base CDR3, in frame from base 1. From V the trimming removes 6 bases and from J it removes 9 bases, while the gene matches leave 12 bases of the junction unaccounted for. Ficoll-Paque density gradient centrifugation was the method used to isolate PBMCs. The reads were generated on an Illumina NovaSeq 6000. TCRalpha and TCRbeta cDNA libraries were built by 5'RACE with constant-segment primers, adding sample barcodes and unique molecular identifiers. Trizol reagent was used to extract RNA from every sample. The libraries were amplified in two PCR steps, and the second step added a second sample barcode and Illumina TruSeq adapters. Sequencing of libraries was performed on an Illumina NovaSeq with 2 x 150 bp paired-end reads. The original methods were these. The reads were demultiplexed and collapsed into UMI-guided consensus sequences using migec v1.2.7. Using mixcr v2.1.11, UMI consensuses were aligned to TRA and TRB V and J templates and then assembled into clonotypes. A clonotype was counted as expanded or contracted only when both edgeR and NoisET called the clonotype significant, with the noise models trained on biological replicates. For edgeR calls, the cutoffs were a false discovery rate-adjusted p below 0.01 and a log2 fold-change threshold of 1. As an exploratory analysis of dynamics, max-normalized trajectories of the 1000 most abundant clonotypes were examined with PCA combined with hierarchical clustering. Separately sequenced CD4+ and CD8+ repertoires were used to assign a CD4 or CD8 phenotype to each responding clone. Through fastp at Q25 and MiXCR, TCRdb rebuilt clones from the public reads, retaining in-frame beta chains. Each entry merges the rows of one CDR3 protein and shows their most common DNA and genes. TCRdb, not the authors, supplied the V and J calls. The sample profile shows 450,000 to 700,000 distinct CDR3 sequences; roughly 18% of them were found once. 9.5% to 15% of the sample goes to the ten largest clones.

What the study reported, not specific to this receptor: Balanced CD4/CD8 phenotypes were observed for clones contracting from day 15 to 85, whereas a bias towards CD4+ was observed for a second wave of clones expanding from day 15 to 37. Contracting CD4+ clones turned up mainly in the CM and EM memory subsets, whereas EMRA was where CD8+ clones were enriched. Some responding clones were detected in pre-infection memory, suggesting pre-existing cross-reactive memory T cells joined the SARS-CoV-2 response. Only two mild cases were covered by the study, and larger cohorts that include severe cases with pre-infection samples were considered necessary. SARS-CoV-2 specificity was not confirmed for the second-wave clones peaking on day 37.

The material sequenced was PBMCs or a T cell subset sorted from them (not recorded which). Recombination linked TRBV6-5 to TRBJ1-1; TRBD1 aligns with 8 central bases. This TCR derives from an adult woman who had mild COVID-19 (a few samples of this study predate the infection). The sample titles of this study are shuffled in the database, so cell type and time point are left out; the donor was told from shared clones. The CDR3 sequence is CASSPGQGVVKAFF. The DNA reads TGTGCCAGCAGCCCTGGACAGGGTGTGGTCAAAGCTTTCTTT.